One and the same sample provided the 20 T cell receptor beta chains below, sequenced in a study of shared clonotypes between healthy human individuals. Profiled with immunoSEQ multiplex PCR; TCRdb holds only in-frame clones, not every one. Of around 2.1 million clones listed, roughly 95% were seen once; the top ten hold roughly 0.13%. Material: naive CD4+ T cells sorted from blood. Stated subset: CD45RA+ positively selected. The receptors were gathered from a man younger than 35 in good health.

This chain joins TRBV5-1 and TRBJ2-1; 10 bases agree with TRBD2. The CDR3 length is 15 residues. The J segment lost 4 bases and the V segment lost 7 bases, leaving 8 bases of the junction unmatched. Looked up from germline, CDR1 is SGHRS and CDR2 is YFSETQ. CDR3 DNA: TGCGCCAGCGGAAAGCGGGAGGGACTGTACAATGAGCAGTTCTTC. It specifies CASGKREGLYNEQFF. Filled out from reference TRBV5-1 and TRBJ2-1, the complete variable domain reads KAGVTQTPRYLIKTRGQQVTLSCSPISGHRSVSWYQQTPGQGLQFLFEYFSETQRNKGNFPGRFSGRQFSNSRSEMNVSTLELGDSALYLCASGKREGLYNEQFFGPGTRLTVL.

The V gene is TRBV13, the J gene TRBJ2-7; TRBD1 aligns across 8 bases. Losses at the gene ends were 7 bases for V and 0 bases for J; bases not matched to a gene: 5. CDR3 length: 14 residues. The V gene's germline CDR1 is PRHDT and CDR2 FYEKMQ (reference sequence). The CDR3 DNA sequence: TGTGCCAGCACCCGGGACAGGAGCTCCTACGAGCAGTACTTC. This translates into CASTRDRSSYEQYF.

This chain links TRBV7-2 with TRBJ2-3, with TRBD2 matching 7 bases. The ends lost 4 bases at V and 4 bases at J; junction bases unmatched: 8. CDR1 is SGHTA and CDR2 is FQGNSA in the germline V gene. This CDR3 contains 15 residues. The CDR3 spells CASSSGLVVPDTQYF. The CDR3 DNA sequence: TGTGCCAGCAGCTCCGGACTAGTCGTTCCAGATACGCAGTATTTT.

This clone was picked up one time. The same CDR3 also results from other DNA sequences found in this sample. This rearrangement joins TRBV5-4 to TRBJ1-2; 8 bases align to TRBD1. Germline CDR1 SGHNT, CDR2 YYREEE (reference sequence). CDR3 length equals 15 residues. The trim removed 0 bases at V and 0 bases at J, leaving 1 base unmatched. CDR3 region: CASSLGGQANYGYTF. The CDR3 DNA reads TGTGCCAGCAGCTTGGGGGGACAGGCTAACTATGGCTACACCTTC.

The rearrangement uses TRBV6-4 and TRBJ1-1, with 8 bases that match TRBD1. Trimming took 2 bases from V and 1 from J; bases not matched to a gene: 6. The CDR3 is made up of 16 amino acids. Germline CDR1 and CDR2: MRHNA and SNTAGT. CDR3 sequence reads: CASSDTHGTGNTEAFF. The CDR3, as DNA: TGTGCCAGCAGTGACACCCACGGGACAGGGAACACTGAAGCTTTCTTT.

V is TRBV30 and J is TRBJ2-4; 7 nucleotides align to TRBD2. Germline lookup yields CDR1 GTSNPN and CDR2 SVGIG (reference sequence). The junction had 11 bases not matched to a gene; V was cut back by 3 bases and J by 6 bases. CDR3 length: 15 amino acids. The CDR3 reads CAWRLGGSFRNIQYF. Written as DNA, the CDR3 is TGTGCCTGGAGATTGGGCGGGAGTTTTAGAAACATTCAGTACTTC.

This clone was recorded only once. This sequence joins TRBV29-1 and TRBJ2-7, with D tentatively TRBD2 (7 bases). Germline CDR1 is SQVTM and CDR2 is ANQGSEA. The CDR3 consists of 15 residues. The germline V and J ends were trimmed by 6 bases and 0 bases, with 18 bases remaining between them. This CDR3 is CSVITGGGHSYEQYF. In DNA, the CDR3 is TGCAGCGTCATCACGGGCGGGGGACACTCCTACGAGCAGTACTTC.

This chain joins TRBV5-1 and TRBJ2-2, with 7 positions matching TRBD1. The CDR3 extends over 14 amino acids. The V segment lost 4 bases and the J segment 5 bases; nucleotides outside the gene matches: 5. Germline V gene data show CDR1 as SGHRS and CDR2 as YFSETQ. The CDR3 nucleotides are TGCGCCAGCAGCCCAGGGGGTAGGACCGGGGAGCTGTTTTTT. Encoded protein: CASSPGGRTGELFF.

The J gene is TRBJ2-7, the V gene TRBV6-5; 7 bases match TRBD2. The germline V gene has CDR1 MNHEY and CDR2 SVGAGI. Trimming removed 0 bases from V and 2 bases from J; junction bases left unmatched: 7. This CDR3 has 16 amino acids. The CDR3 DNA sequence: TGTGCCAGCAGTTACTCGAATGGCGGGAGCGCCTACGAGCAGTACTTC. Amino acids: CASSYSNGGSAYEQYF.

The chain uses TRBV18 and TRBJ2-7; D is ambiguous. The V end was cut by 6 bases, the J end by 4 bases, with 7 bases between. In germline, CDR1 is KGHSH, CDR2 LQKENI. The CDR3 covers 11 residues. The CDR3 bases are TGTGCCAGCTCTCAAGCTTACGAGCAGTACTTC. Its translation is CASSQAYEQYF.

The chain combines TRBV7-9 with TRBJ2-1; D could derive from TRBD1 or TRBD2 (6 bases each). V gave up 5 bases and J gave up 1 base, with 24 bases separating them. The CDR3 covers 19 residues. Germline V gene data show CDR1 as SEHNR and CDR2 as FQNEAQ (reference sequence). The CDR3 sequence: CASSPAATSLGGSYNEQFF. CDR3 nucleotides: TGTGCCAGCAGCCCGGCAGCTACTAGCTTAGGGGGGTCCTACAATGAGCAGTTCTTC.

On this clone: This same CDR3 is encoded by further DNA sequences in the sample. The chain recombines TRBV7-9 with TRBJ1-1, with D maybe TRBD1 (5 bases). Germline lookup yields CDR1 SEHNR and CDR2 FQNEAQ (reference sequence). This CDR3 spans 13 amino acids. Between the trimmed V and J ends, which lost 6 bases and 1 base, there was a span of 9 bases. The CDR3 nucleotides are TGTGCCAGCAGTCTAAGGGGGAACACTGAAGCTTTCTTT. Protein: CASSLRGNTEAFF.

The rearrangement joins TRBV18 to TRBJ1-5; D is unclear. The CDR3 extends over 15 amino acids. Germline CDR1 KGHSH, CDR2 LQKENI. Trimming cost V 4 bases and J 0 bases, with 10 bases left between them. As DNA, the CDR3 is TGTGCCAGCTCACGGGAGGGTAATAGCAATCAGCCCCAGCATTTT. It yields the protein CASSREGNSNQPQHF.

The V and J genes are TRBV10-3 and TRBJ2-1; TRBD2 agrees at 12 bases. The V gene's germline CDR1 is ENHRY and CDR2 SYGVKD. The trim removed 7 bases at V and 5 bases at J, leaving 6 bases unmatched. The CDR3 covers 15 residues. This chain's CDR3 is CAIKRLAGADNEQFF. Written as DNA, the CDR3 is TGTGCCATCAAGAGACTAGCGGGGGCCGACAATGAGCAGTTCTTC.

The gene calls are TRBV5-6 and TRBJ2-7; 9 bases fit TRBD2. This CDR3 has 15 residues. J lost 3 bases, V lost 4 bases, and 8 bases had no gene match. Per the germline V gene, CDR1 is SGHDT and CDR2 is YYEEEE. Written as DNA, the CDR3 is TGTGCCAGCAGCCCATCGGTGACTAGCGGCTACGAGCAGTACTTC. This encodes CASSPSVTSGYEQYF.

The CDR3 nucleotides are TGTGCCAGCACCCTCGGGGACAGCTACACCGGGGAGCTGTTTTTT. Its protein product is CASTLGDSYTGELFF. The chain employs TRBV5-4 and TRBJ2-2, with 7 nucleotides matching TRBD1. The CDR3 is 15 residues long. Per the germline V gene, CDR1 is SGHNT and CDR2 is YYREEE (reference sequence). V was clipped by 6 bases and J by 3 bases; unmatched bases: 8.

Only a few counts were recorded for this clone. The chain carries TRBV2 and TRBJ1-5, with D hard to call. From germline, CDR1 is SNHLY and CDR2 FYNNEI. This CDR3 has 15 amino acids. V shed 2 bases and J shed 2 bases, with 10 bases lying between them. The CDR3 loop reads CASSEQRRGNQPQHF. The CDR3 DNA follows: TGTGCCAGCAGTGAACAAAGACGAGGCAATCAGCCCCAGCATTTT.

The chain employs TRBV10-3 and TRBJ2-7; D is possibly TRBD1 (5 bases). This CDR3 comprises 13 residues. Germline-derived CDR1 and CDR2 are ENHRY and SYGVKD. V was trimmed by 6 bases and J by 5 bases, leaving 14 bases between them. The CDR3 reads CAISQGFPNEQYF. CDR3 bases: TGTGCCATCAGCCAGGGTTTTCCGAACGAGCAGTACTTC.

The chain joins TRBV4-3 to TRBJ2-7; 9 nucleotides align to TRBD2. The junction had 14 bases not matched to a gene; V was cut back by 3 bases and J by 5 bases. CDR3 size: 17 residues. CDR1 and CDR2 (germline): LGHNA, YSLEER. The CDR3 DNA follows: TGCGCCAGCAGCCATAACCTCGCGACTAGCGGCTTAAACGAGCAGTACTTC. Protein product: CASSHNLATSGLNEQYF.

The chain links TRBV5-1 to TRBJ1-3; D not certain. V was cut by 1 base and J by 0 bases, with 5 bases left in between. The CDR3 runs 14 residues. Germline lookup yields CDR1 SGHRS and CDR2 YFSETQ. The CDR3 loop reads CASSLIGSGNTIYF. CDR3 nucleotides: TGCGCCAGCAGCTTGATCGGCTCTGGAAACACCATATATTTT.